The rows below give T cell receptor beta chains drawn from one sample of a study of blood T cells in healthy people across ages. One entry per CDR3 protein, called by TCRdb with MiXCR from the 5' RACE reads. The sample records around 940,000 distinct CDR3 sequences, just over 50% being singletons. Specimen: blood. The receptor source for this set is an older woman in good health. Both conserved end residues are part of each CDR3. The D gene is left open where the match is weak. The size entry is marked missing in some rows and otherwise reads once, few, many or a size class.

abundance	j_gene	d_gene	v_gene	CDR3nt	CDR3aa
-	TRBJ2-1	TRBD2	TRBV28	TGTGCCAGCAGCCCAGCCCTAGCGGGAGTAGGGCAGTTCTTC	CASSPALAGVGQFF
-	TRBJ2-2	-	TRBV7-2	TGTGCCAGCAGCTTTGCAGGGTTGAACACCGGGGAGCTGTTTTTT	CASSFAGLNTGELFF
-	TRBJ2-7	-	TRBV6-2/TRBV6-3	TGTGCCAGCAGCCAAGTTGGGTTCCGAGTCTATTACGAGCAGTACTTC	CASSQVGFRVYYEQYF
-	TRBJ2-2	TRBD2	TRBV10-3	TGTGCCATCAACGGAAACGCGGGAGTAGACACCGGGGAGCTGTTTTTT	CAINGNAGVDTGELFF
few	TRBJ2-7	TRBD2	TRBV20-1	TGCAGTGCTAGAGATCTAGCGGGAGGGACCTACGAGCAGTACTTC	CSARDLAGGTYEQYF
-	TRBJ2-3	-	TRBV20-1	-	CSARDLQVAGGTDTRYF
-	TRBJ2-6	-	TRBV18	TGTGCCAGCTCAATACCCGGGCTCGTATCCCACTCTGGGGCCAACGTCCTGACTTTC	CASSIPGLVSHSGANVLTF
-	TRBJ1-5	-	TRBV29-1	TGCAGCGTTGAATTGGTGGACAGTGCTTATAGCAATCAGCCCCAGCATTTT	CSVELVDSAYSNQPQHF
-	TRBJ2-3	TRBD1	TRBV5-6	TGTGCCAGCAGCTTGGCGGTGGACAGGAGCACAGATACGCAGTATTTT	CASSLAVDRSTDTQYF
-	TRBJ2-5	TRBD2	TRBV12-3/TRBV12-4	TGTGCCAGCAGCCCGGGAGGTTTTAGCCAAGAGACCCAGTACTTC	CASSPGGFSQETQYF
many	TRBJ2-7	TRBD1	TRBV20-1	TGCAGTGCTCTCACTGACAGGGACGAGCAGTACTTC	CSALTDRDEQYF
-	TRBJ2-3	TRBD2	TRBV27	TGTGCCAGCAGTTTAACTAGCGGAAGGTTGGGAGGCGGCGATACGCAGTATTTT	CASSLTSGRLGGGDTQYF
-	TRBJ2-7	-	TRBV12-1	TGTGCCAGCAGCTTTATGACCCACTCCTACGAGCAGTACTTC	CASSFMTHSYEQYF
many	TRBJ2-7	-	TRBV12-3/TRBV12-4	TGTGCCAGCAGTAACTACAGGAAAGACTACGAGCAGTACTTC	CASSNYRKDYEQYF
few	TRBJ2-3	TRBD2	TRBV3-1	TGTGCCAGCAGCCGACCAGGCGGCGGGAGAAGCACAGATACGCAGTATTTT	CASSRPGGGRSTDTQYF
few	TRBJ2-3	-	TRBV29-1	TGCAGCGTTGCAGCGGCAGGGTCGCGAGATACGCAGTATTTT	CSVAAAGSRDTQYF
few	TRBJ2-3	TRBD2	TRBV7-2	TGTGCCAGCAAAAAACTAGCGGGGGGCACAGATACGCAGTATTTT	CASKKLAGGTDTQYF
few	TRBJ2-5	TRBD2	TRBV4-1	TGCGCCAGCAGCCGTCTCGGACTAGCGGGAGGTATGCTGTACTTC	CASSRLGLAGGMLYF
-	TRBJ1-4	TRBD1	TRBV20-1	TGCAGTGCTAGCAGGGGGGTTGAAAAACTGTTTTTT	CSASRGVEKLFF
-	TRBJ2-1	-	TRBV6-1	TGTGCCAGCGCCGAACCAGCAGACCGGCTGGGAAATGAGCAGTTCTTC	CASAEPADRLGNEQFF
-	TRBJ2-7	-	TRBV4-3	TGCGCCAGCAGCCCAGTATTCGCTGGGTTGTACGAGCAGTACTTC	CASSPVFAGLYEQYF
few	TRBJ2-7	-	TRBV9	TGTGCCAGCAGCCCCATAGACTGGACCTCCTACGAGCAGTACTTC	CASSPIDWTSYEQYF
-	TRBJ2-7	TRBD1	TRBV20-1	TGCAGTGCCAGGTGGGCAGGGGGCGCTTACGAGCAGTACTTC	CSARWAGGAYEQYF
many	TRBJ2-4	TRBD1	TRBV10-3	TGTGCCATGCCCGACCGGGGGACAGGGGCAAACATTCAGTACTTC	CAMPDRGTGANIQYF
-	TRBJ2-2	TRBD2	TRBV7-7	TGTGCCAGCAGCACACTGAGACTAGCGGGAGGGCCTATGAACACCGGGGAGCTGTTTTTT	CASSTLRLAGGPMNTGELFF
-	TRBJ2-5	TRBD2	TRBV29-1	TGCAGCGCCGGGACTACCTCCCGCGAGACCCAGTACTTC	CSAGTTSRETQYF
-	TRBJ2-3	TRBD2	TRBV18	TGTGCCAGCTCACCACCAGTCGGGAGGACAGATACGCAGTATTTT	CASSPPVGRTDTQYF